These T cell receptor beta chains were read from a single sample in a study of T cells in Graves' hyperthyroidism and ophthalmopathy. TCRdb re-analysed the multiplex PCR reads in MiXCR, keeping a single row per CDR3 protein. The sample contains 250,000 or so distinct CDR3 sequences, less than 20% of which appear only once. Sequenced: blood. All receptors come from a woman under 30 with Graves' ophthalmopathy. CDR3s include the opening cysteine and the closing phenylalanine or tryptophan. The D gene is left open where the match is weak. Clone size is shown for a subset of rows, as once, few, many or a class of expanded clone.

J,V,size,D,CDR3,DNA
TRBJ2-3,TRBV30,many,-,CAWSVLGYLDTQYF,TGTGCCTGGAGTGTACTTGGGTATTTGGATACGCAGTATTTT
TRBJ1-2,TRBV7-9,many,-,CASSLYNDKATF,TGTGCCAGCAGCTTATATAACGATAAGGCCACCTTC
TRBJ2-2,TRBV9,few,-,CASSSRTGSGELFF,TGTGCCAGCAGCTCCCGGACGGGTTCGGGGGAGCTGTTTTTT
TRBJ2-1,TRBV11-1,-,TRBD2,CASSSAPGLAGSSYNEQFF,TGTGCCAGCAGCTCCGCTCCGGGACTAGCGGGAAGCTCCTACAATGAGCAGTTCTTC
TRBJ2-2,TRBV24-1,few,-,CATSDLIKGTGELFF,TGTGCCACCAGTGATTTGATTAAGGGAACCGGGGAGCTGTTTTTT
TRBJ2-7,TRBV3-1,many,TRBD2,CASSPAEAGEVYEQYF,TGTGCCAGCAGCCCGGCTGAGGCGGGGGAGGTCTACGAGCAGTACTTC
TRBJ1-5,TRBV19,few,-,CASSPLLGHGSNQPQHF,TGTGCCAGTAGTCCTCTCTTAGGACACGGCAGCAATCAGCCCCAGCATTTT
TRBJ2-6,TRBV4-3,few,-,CASSQLPQGRGLGANVLTF,TGCGCCAGCAGCCAGTTACCCCAGGGGCGGGGCCTGGGGGCCAACGTCCTGACTTTC
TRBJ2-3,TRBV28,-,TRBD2,CASNPTVRTSGGAPQYF,TGTGCCAGCAACCCAACGGTGAGGACTAGCGGGGGGGCCCCGCAGTATTTT
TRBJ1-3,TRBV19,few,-,CASRKRDGNTIYF,TGTGCCAGTAGAAAGAGGGACGGAAACACCATATATTTT
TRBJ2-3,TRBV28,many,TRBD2,CASSPRGGGTDTQYF,TGTGCCAGCAGTCCTCGGGGGGGCGGCACAGATACGCAGTATTTT
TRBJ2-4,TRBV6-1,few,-,CASRDRASKNIQYF,TGTGCCAGCAGGGACCGGGCTTCCAAAAACATTCAGTACTTC
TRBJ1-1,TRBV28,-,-,CAALNGAMNTEAFF,TGTGCCGCTTTGAACGGGGCAATGAACACTGAAGCTTTCTTT
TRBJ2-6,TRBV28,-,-,CASFSRHLNPGANVLTF,TGTGCCAGCTTTTCTAGACACCTGAACCCTGGGGCCAACGTCCTGACTTTC